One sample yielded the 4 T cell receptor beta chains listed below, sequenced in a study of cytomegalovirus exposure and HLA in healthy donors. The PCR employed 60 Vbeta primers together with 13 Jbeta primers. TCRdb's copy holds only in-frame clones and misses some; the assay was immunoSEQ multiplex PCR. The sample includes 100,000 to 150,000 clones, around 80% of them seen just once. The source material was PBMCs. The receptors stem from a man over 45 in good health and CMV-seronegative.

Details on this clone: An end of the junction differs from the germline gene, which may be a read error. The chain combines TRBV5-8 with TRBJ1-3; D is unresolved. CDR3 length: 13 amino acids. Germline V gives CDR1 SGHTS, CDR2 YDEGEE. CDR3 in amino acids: CASSRTRGNAIYF. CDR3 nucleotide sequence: TGTGCCAGCAGCCGCACGAGAGGAAACGCCATATATTTT.

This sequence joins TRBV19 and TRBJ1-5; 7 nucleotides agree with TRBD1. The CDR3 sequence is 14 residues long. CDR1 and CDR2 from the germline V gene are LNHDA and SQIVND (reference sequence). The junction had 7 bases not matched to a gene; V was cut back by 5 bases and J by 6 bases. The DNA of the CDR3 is TGTGCCAGTAGTGAGACAGGGCCGGGTCAGCCCCAGCATTTT. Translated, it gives CASSETGPGQPQHF. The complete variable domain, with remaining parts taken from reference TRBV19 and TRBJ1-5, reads DGGITQSPKYLFRKEGQNVTLSCEQNLNHDAMYWYRQDPGQGLRLIYYSQIVNDFQKGDIAEGYSVSREKKESFPLTVTSAQKNPTAFYLCASSETGPGQPQHFGDGTRLSIL.

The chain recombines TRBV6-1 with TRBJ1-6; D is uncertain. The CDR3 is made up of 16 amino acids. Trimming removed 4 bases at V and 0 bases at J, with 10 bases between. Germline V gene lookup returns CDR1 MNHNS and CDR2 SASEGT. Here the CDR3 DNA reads TGTGCCAGCAGTGGGAGGCCTAGCTCCTATAATTCACCCCTCCACTTT. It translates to CASSGRPSSYNSPLHF.

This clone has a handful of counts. The CDR3 loop is CASSEGRDEQYF. DNA for the CDR3: TGTGCCAGCAGTGAAGGCAGGGATGAGCAGTACTTC. V is TRBV2 and J is TRBJ2-7; weak D call: TRBD1 (5 bases). Per germline, CDR1 SNHLY and CDR2 FYNNEI. V lost 1 base and J 7 bases, leaving 8 bases between the germline ends. CDR3 size: 12 residues.